This passage covers 14 T cell receptor beta chains from one sample sequenced in a study of blood T cell repertoires in COVID-19. Clones were sequenced by immunoSEQ multiplex PCR, and TCRdb holds only the in-frame ones, with some missing. There are 25,000 to 35,000 clones in the sample; about 85% occur only once, and roughly 24% lies in the top ten. Input material: peripheral blood. Receptors originate from a human donor in a cohort sampled during active COVID-19.

CDR3 sequence (DNA): TGTGCCAGCAGTGAAGCGCTGGGACAGGGGATATTACCCCTCCACTTT. Translating gives CASSEALGQGILPLHF. The genes are TRBV2 and TRBJ1-6, with 10 bases fitting TRBD1. CDR1 and CDR2 (germline): SNHLY, FYNNEI. This CDR3 has 16 residues. The junction had 8 bases not matched to a gene; V was cut back by 0 bases and J by 12 bases.

The chain recombines TRBV27 with TRBJ2-2; the D gene is possibly TRBD1 (6 bases). Trimming took off 3 bases at V and 3 bases at J, with 8 bases between the two ends. This CDR3 has 14 residues. Germline V gives CDR1 MNHEY, CDR2 SMNVEV (reference sequence). The DNA for the CDR3 is TGTGCCAGCAGTTTCTCAGGGGACACCGGGGAGCTGTTTTTT. It specifies CASSFSGDTGELFF.

The genes are TRBV7-9 and TRBJ1-2; D gene unclear. The CDR3 runs to 11 residues. CDR1 SEHNR and CDR2 FQNEAQ come from the germline V gene (reference sequence). V was pared by 5 bases and J by 5 bases, with 6 bases between. The CDR3 DNA sequence: TGTGCCAGCAGCCCTTCTTATGGCTACACCTTC. Its translation: CASSPSYGYTF.

The rearrangement uses TRBV4-2 and TRBJ2-7; 8 nucleotides match TRBD2. The germline V gene has CDR1 LGHNA and CDR2 YNFKEQ. This CDR3 contains 15 residues. The junction had 9 bases not matched to a gene; V was cut back by 3 bases and J by 5 bases. The CDR3 coding sequence is TGTGCCAGCAGCCATTTGACGGGGGGGCTCGACGAGCAGTACTTC. Translation gives CASSHLTGGLDEQYF.

This chain uses TRBV27 with TRBJ1-5, with D possibly being TRBD1 (5 bases). The CDR3 runs to 15 residues. Trimming removed 2 bases at V and 4 bases at J, with 12 bases between. Looked up from germline, CDR1 is MNHEY and CDR2 is SMNVEV (reference sequence). Here the CDR3 reads CASSLEQAENQPQHF. CDR3 DNA sequence: TGTGCCAGCAGTTTAGAACAGGCCGAGAATCAGCCCCAGCATTTT.

This clone appeared a single time. The rearrangement links TRBV12-3 or TRBV12-4 to TRBJ2-5; perhaps TRBD1 as D (6 bases). CDR3 length: 12 amino acids. V gave up 4 bases and J gave up 4 bases, with 7 bases separating them. CDR3 sequence reads: CASSSRGETQYF. The CDR3 region has the DNA TGTGCCAGCAGTTCCAGGGGAGAGACCCAGTACTTC.

For the CDR3, the DNA is TGCGCCAGCAGCCAATTGGTCGGACTAGCGGGGGGAGAGACCCAGTACTTC. It specifies CASSQLVGLAGGETQYF. The chain uses TRBV4-3 and TRBJ2-5; 14 bases fit TRBD2. Trimming removed 2 bases from V and 4 bases from J; junction bases left unmatched: 6. This CDR3 comprises 17 residues. The V gene's germline CDR1 is LGHNA and CDR2 YSLEER.

This sequence joins TRBV7-2 and TRBJ1-3; tentatively, D is TRBD1 (6 bases). The CDR3 loop spans 15 amino acids. CDR1 and CDR2 (germline): SGHTA, FQGNSA. V was shortened by 2 bases and J by 6 bases, with 14 bases between the two germline ends. The CDR3 is CASSLSVGDINTIYF. The DNA of the CDR3 is TGTGCCAGCAGCTTATCAGTAGGGGACATAAACACCATATATTTT.

This chain connects TRBV12-5 to TRBJ1-2; no definite D call. The CDR3 has 15 amino acids. Trimming cost V 0 bases and J 6 bases, with 14 bases left between them. CDR1 is LGHNT and CDR2 is FRNRAP in the germline V gene. The CDR3 spells CASGLVTGLWDGYTF. The CDR3, as DNA: TGTGCTAGTGGTTTGGTAACCGGACTCTGGGATGGCTACACCTTC. Based on the CDR3 plus reference TRBV12-5 and TRBJ1-2, the full variable domain is DARVTQTPRHKVTEMGQEVTMRCQPILGHNTVFWYRQTMMQGLELLAYFRNRAPLDDSGMPKDRFSAEMPDATLATLKIQPSEPRDSAVYFCASGLVTGLWDGYTFGSGTRLTVV.

This clone was recorded only once. V is TRBV27 and J is TRBJ2-1; D may be TRBD1 (5 bases). The germline V and J ends were trimmed by 6 bases and 15 bases, with 21 bases remaining between them. Germline CDR1 reads MNHEY; CDR2 reads SMNVEV (reference sequence). This CDR3 region has 13 residues. CDR3 nucleotide sequence: TGTGCCAGCAGCCCCCAGGGTTTAAGTGGGCCGTTCTTC. Protein product: CASSPQGLSGPFF.

V and J are TRBV4-3 and TRBJ1-5; D perhaps matches TRBD1 (5 bases). Germline-derived CDR1 and CDR2 are LGHNA and YSLEER. The CDR3 runs 15 residues. The germline V and J ends were trimmed by 0 bases and 5 bases, with 11 bases remaining between them. Here the CDR3 reads CASSQDGRAHQPQHF. The CDR3 DNA sequence: TGCGCCAGCAGCCAAGATGGCAGGGCTCATCAGCCCCAGCATTTT.

The count of this clone is one. The chain uses TRBV7-9 and TRBJ1-1; D remains unclear. The germline gives CDR1 SEHNR, CDR2 FQNEAQ (reference sequence). Trimming took off 0 bases at V and 4 bases at J, with 12 bases between the two ends. The CDR3 is 15 amino acids. The CDR3 coding sequence is TGTGCCAGCAGCTTAGCTCCTTCACCCGGCACTGAAGCTTTCTTT. Encoded protein: CASSLAPSPGTEAFF. The full variable domain, its missing parts supplied by reference TRBV7-9 and TRBJ1-1, is DTGVSQNPRHKITKRGQNVTFRCDPISEHNRLYWYRQTLGQGPEFLTYFQNEAQLEKSRLLSDRFSAERPKGSFSTLEIQRTEQGDSAMYLCASSLAPSPGTEAFFGQGTRLTVV.

This chain connects TRBV28 to TRBJ2-7, with TRBD2 matching 9 bases. Looked up from germline, CDR1 is MDHEN and CDR2 is SYDVKM. CDR3 length: 17 residues. The ends lost 4 bases at V and 3 bases at J; junction bases unmatched: 13. DNA of the CDR3: TGTGCCAGCAGTTCCCTCTCAACTAGCGGGTATGACTACGAGCAGTACTTC. This codes for CASSSLSTSGYDYEQYF.

The gene calls are TRBV29-1 and TRBJ2-5; 7 bases match TRBD2. The length of the CDR3 is 12 residues. Germline values: CDR1 SQVTM, CDR2 ANQGSEA. The V segment lost 5 bases and the J segment 9 bases; nucleotides outside the gene matches: 9. For the CDR3, the DNA is TGCAGCGTTCCCGGGGGGAGCCGGGCCCAGTACTTC. It is translated as CSVPGGSRAQYF.